This record looks at one T cell receptor (beta chain) sequence and its context. This entry is derived from a study of blood T cell repertoires in COVID-19. The wider study: Some COVID-19 samples were acute and others convalescent; all came from the United States, Italy and Spain. Sample material is recorded as cDNA or gDNA derived from T cells, B-cell-depleted T cells, or PBMCs.

The CDR3 spans 15 residues. CDR1 and CDR2 from the germline V gene are LGHDT and YNNKEL (reference sequence). The J segment lost 10 bases and the V segment lost 4 bases, leaving 13 bases of the junction unmatched. Authors' processing steps: Amplification of reference gene primers was used by the study to estimate nucleated cell counts. Libraries were prepared by immunoSEQ multiplex PCR; TCRdb keeps only in-frame clonotypes and omits some of them. The D gene and trimming were derived from the DNA, and the V and J assignments and clone size from that table. The table has roughly 63,000 clones, about 80% seen once.

J is TRBJ2-1 and V is TRBV3-1 (or the pseudogene TRBV3-2); TRBD1 agrees at 7 bases. The sequence was obtained from a human donor in a cohort sampled during active COVID-19. The sample consisted of peripheral blood. CDR3 in amino acids: CASSPGTVYNVEQFF. The CDR3 coding sequence is TGTGCCAGCAGCCCCGGGACAGTCTACAATGTGGAGCAGTTCTTC.